This T cell receptor (beta chain) was identified in a study of shared clonotypes between healthy human individuals. Naive CD8 cells were CD45RO-negative, positively selected for CCR7, excluding terminally differentiated effector memory CD45RA+ cells. Profiled with immunoSEQ multiplex PCR; TCRdb holds only in-frame clones, not every one. The data show 2 million to 2.5 million clones, with about 95% seen just once and around 1.1% held by the top ten. Germline lookup yields CDR1 GTSNPN and CDR2 SVGIG (reference sequence). The CDR3 spans 14 residues. V dropped 2 bases and J dropped 3 bases, with 11 bases sitting between them.

The sequencing input was naive CD8+ T cells sorted from blood. This TCR was sampled from a man between 18 and 29 years old in good health. The chain recombines TRBV30 with TRBJ2-1; a possible D gene is TRBD2 (7 bases). CDR3 in amino acids: CAWSYREGYNEQFF. CDR3 DNA: TGTGCCTGGAGTTACAGGGAGGGCTACAATGAGCAGTTCTTC.